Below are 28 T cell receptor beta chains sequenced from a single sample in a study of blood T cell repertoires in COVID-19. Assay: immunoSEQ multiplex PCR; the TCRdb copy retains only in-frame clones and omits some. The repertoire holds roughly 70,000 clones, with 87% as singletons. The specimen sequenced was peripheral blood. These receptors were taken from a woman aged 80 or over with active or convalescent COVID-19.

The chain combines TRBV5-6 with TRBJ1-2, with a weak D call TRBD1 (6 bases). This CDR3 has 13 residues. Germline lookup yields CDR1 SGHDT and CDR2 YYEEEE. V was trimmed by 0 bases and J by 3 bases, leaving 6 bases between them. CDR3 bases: TGTGCCAGCAGCTTGGGGACAGACTATGGCTACACCTTC. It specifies CASSLGTDYGYTF.

The DNA of the CDR3 is TGTGCCAGCAGCAATGGCCGGGGCTACGAGCAGTACTTC. This gives the protein CASSNGRGYEQYF. The chain has TRBV7-6 and TRBJ2-7; tentative D call: TRBD2 (5 bases). Deletions cut 5 bases from V and 3 bases from J, with 11 bases between. The germline V gene has CDR1 SGHVS and CDR2 FNYEAQ. The CDR3 is made up of 13 amino acids. Combining the CDR3 with reference TRBV7-6 and TRBJ2-7 gives the whole variable domain GAGVSQSPRYKVTKRGQDVALRCDPISGHVSLYWYRQALGQGPEFLTYFNYEAQQDKSGLPNDRFSAERPEGSISTLTIQRTEQRDSAMYRCASSNGRGYEQYFGPGTRLTVT.

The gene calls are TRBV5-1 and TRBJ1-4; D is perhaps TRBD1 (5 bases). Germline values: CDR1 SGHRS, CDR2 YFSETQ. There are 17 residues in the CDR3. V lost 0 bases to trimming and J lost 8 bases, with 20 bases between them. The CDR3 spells CASSLDFTAGVSEKLFF. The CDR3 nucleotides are TGCGCCAGCAGCTTGGATTTTACGGCGGGGGTTTCCGAAAAACTGTTTTTT. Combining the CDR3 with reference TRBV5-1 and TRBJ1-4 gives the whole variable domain KAGVTQTPRYLIKTRGQQVTLSCSPISGHRSVSWYQQTPGQGLQFLFEYFSETQRNKGNFPGRFSGRQFSNSRSEMNVSTLELGDSALYLCASSLDFTAGVSEKLFFGSGTQLSVL.

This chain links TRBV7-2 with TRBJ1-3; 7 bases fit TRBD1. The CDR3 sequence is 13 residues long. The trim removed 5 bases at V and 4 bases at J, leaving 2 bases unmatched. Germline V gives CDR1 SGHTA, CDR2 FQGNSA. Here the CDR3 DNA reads TGTGCCAGCAGCATAGGGGGCGGAAACACCATATATTTT. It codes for CASSIGGGNTIYF.

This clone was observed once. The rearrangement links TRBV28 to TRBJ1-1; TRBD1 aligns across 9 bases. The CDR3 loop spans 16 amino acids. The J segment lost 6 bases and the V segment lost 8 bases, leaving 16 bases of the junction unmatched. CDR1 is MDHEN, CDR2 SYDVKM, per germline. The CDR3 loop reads CASPRSGQGSIAEAFF. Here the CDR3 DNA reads TGTGCCAGCCCTAGATCCGGACAGGGGAGTATCGCTGAAGCTTTCTTT.

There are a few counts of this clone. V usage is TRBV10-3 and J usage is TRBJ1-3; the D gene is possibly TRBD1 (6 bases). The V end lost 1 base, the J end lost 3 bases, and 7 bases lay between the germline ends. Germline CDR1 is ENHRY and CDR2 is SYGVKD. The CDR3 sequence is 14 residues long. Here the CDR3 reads CAISEYRVGNTIYF. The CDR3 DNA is TGTGCCATCAGTGAGTACAGGGTTGGAAACACCATATATTTT.

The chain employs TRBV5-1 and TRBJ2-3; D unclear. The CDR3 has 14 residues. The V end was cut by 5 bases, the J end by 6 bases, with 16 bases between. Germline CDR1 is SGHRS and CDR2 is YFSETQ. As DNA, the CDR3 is TGCGCCAGCAGGCGTTCCTCCCCCTTGGATACGCAGTATTTT. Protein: CASRRSSPLDTQYF.

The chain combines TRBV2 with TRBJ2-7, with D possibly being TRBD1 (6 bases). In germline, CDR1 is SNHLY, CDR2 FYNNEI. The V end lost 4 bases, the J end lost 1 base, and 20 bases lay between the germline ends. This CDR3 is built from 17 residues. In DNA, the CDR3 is TGTGCCAGCAGTGGGTTGGCATCGACAGGTTATTCCTACGAGCAGTACTTC. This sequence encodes CASSGLASTGYSYEQYF. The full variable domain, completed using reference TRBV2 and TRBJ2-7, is EPEVTQTPSHQVTQMGQEVILRCVPISNHLYFYWYRQILGQKVEFLVSFYNNEISEKSEIFDDQFSVERPDGSNFTLKIRSTKLEDSAMYFCASSGLASTGYSYEQYFGPGTRLTVT.

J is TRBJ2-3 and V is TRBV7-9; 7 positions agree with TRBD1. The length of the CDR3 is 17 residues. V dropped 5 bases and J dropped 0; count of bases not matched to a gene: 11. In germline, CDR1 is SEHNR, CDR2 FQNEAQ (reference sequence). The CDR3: CASSGLRGQPSTDTQYF. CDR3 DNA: TGTGCCAGCAGCGGGCTTAGGGGACAGCCGAGCACAGATACGCAGTATTTT.

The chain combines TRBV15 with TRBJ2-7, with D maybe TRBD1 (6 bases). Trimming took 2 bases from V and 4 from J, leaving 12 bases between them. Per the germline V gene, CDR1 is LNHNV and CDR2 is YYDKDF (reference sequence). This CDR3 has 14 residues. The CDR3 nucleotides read TGTGCCACCAGCAGAAACAGGGACGGGTACGAGCAGTACTTC. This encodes CATSRNRDGYEQYF.

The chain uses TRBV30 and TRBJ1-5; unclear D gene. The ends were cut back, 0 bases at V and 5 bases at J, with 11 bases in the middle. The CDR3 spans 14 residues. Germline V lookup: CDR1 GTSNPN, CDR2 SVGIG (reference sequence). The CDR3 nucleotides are TGTGCCTGGAGTGTACATGGAGGCGATCAGCCCCAGCATTTT. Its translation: CAWSVHGGDQPQHF.

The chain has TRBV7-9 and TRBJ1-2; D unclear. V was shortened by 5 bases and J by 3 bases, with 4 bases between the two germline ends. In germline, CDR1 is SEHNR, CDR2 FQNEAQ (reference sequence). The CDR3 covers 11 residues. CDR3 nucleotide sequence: TGTGCCAGCAGCCCGGACTATGGCTACACCTTC. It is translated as CASSPDYGYTF.

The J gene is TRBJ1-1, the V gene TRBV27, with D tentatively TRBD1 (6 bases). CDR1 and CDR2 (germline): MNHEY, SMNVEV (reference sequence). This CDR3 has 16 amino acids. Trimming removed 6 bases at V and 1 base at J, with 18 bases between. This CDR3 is CASRLVGQGRNTEAFF. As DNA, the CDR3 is TGTGCCAGCAGACTAGTGGGACAAGGCCGGAACACTGAAGCTTTCTTT.

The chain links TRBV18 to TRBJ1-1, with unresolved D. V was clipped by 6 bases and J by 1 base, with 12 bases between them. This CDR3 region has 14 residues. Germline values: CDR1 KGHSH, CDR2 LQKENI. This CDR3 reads CASSLGPGNTEAFF. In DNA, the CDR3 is TGTGCCAGCTCCCTCGGTCCAGGGAACACTGAAGCTTTCTTT.

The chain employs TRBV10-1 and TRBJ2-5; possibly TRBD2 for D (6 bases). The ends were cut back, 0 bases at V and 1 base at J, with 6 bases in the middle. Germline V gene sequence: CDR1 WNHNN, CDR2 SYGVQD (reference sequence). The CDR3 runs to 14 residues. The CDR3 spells CASSESGGQETQYF. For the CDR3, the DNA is TGCGCCAGCAGTGAGTCCGGGGGCCAAGAGACCCAGTACTTC.

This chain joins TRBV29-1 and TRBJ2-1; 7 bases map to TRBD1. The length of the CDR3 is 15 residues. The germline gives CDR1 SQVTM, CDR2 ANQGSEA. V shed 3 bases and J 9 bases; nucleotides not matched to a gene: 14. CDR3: CSVDGRGSPYREQFF. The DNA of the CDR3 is TGCAGCGTTGATGGCAGGGGGTCTCCCTATCGTGAGCAGTTCTTC.

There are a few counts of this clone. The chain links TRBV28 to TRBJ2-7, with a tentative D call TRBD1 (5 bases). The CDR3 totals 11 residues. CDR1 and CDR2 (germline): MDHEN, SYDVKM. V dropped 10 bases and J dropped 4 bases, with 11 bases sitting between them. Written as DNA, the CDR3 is TGTGCCATTAGGGGTGGGTACGAGCAGTACTTC. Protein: CAIRGGYEQYF.

CDR3 residues: CASSAPLAGTSYNEQFF. The DNA of the CDR3 is TGTGCCAGCAGCGCCCCTCTAGCGGGCACCTCCTACAATGAGCAGTTCTTC. This rearrangement joins TRBV9 to TRBJ2-1; 8 bases map to TRBD2. Germline values: CDR1 SGDLS, CDR2 YYNGEE. Losses at the gene ends were 3 bases for V and 0 bases for J; bases not matched to a gene: 8. The CDR3 consists of 17 residues.

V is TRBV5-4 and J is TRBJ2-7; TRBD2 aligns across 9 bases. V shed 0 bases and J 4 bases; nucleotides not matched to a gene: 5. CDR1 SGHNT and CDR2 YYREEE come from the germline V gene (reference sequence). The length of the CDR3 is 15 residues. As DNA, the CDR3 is TGTGCCAGCAGCTTGGAGGGTAGCGGGGGATACGAGCAGTACTTC. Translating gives CASSLEGSGGYEQYF. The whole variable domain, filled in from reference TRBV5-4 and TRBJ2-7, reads ETGVTQSPTHLIKTRGQQVTLRCSSQSGHNTVSWYQQALGQGPQFIFQYYREEENGRGNFPPRFSGLQFPNYSSELNVNALELDDSALYLCASSLEGSGGYEQYFGPGTRLTVT.

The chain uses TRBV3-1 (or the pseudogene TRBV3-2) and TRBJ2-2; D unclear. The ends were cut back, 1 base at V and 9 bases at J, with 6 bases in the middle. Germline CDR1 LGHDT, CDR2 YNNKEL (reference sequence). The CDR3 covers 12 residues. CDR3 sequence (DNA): TGTGCCAGCAGCCAAGTGAGGAGGGAGCTGTTTTTT. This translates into CASSQVRRELFF.

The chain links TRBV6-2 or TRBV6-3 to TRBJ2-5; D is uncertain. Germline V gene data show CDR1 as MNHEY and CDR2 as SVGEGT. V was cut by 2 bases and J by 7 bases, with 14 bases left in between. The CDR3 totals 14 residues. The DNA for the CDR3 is TGTGCCAGCAGTTACCCCCAAAAAATCGGGACCCAGTACTTC. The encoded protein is CASSYPQKIGTQYF.

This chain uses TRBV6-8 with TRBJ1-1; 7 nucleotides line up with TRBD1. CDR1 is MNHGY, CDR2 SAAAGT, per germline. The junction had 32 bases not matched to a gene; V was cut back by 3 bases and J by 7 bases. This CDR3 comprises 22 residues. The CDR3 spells CASSYHRKSTLWTGRHLDEAFF. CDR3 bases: TGTGCCAGCAGTTATCATCGCAAATCAACTCTCTGGACAGGTCGCCACCTTGATGAAGCTTTCTTT.

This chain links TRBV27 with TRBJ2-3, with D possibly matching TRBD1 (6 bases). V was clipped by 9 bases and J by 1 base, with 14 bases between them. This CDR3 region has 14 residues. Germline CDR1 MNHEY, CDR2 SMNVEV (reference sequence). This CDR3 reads CASLDSFRTDTQYF. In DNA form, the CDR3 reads TGTGCCAGTTTGGACAGTTTCCGCACAGATACGCAGTATTTT.

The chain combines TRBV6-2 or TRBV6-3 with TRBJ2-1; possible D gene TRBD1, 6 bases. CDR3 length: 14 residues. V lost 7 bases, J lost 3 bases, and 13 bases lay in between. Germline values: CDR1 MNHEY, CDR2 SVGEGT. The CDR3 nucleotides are TGTGCCAGCAACCCAGGGGCTTACTACAATGAGCAGTTCTTC. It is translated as CASNPGAYYNEQFF.

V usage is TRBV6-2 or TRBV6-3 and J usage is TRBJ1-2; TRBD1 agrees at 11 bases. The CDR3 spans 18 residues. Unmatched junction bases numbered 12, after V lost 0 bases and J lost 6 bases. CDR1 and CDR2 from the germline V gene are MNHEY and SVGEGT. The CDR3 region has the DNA TGTGCCAGCAGTTACTCTGTACGGACAGGGGGCGCCTCTCATGGCTACACCTTC. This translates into CASSYSVRTGGASHGYTF.

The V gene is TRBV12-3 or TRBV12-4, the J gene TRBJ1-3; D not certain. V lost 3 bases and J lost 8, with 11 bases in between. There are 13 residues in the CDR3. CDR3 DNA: TGTGCCAGCAGTTTGTTAGGAGAACACACCATATATTTT. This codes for CASSLLGEHTIYF.

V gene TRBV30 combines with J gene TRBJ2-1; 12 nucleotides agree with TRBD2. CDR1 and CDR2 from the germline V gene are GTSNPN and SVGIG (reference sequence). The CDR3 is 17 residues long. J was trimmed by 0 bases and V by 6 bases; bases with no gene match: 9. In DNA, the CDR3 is TGTGCCTGCATCCATACTAGCGGGGGGTTCTCCTACAATGAGCAGTTCTTC. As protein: CACIHTSGGFSYNEQFF.

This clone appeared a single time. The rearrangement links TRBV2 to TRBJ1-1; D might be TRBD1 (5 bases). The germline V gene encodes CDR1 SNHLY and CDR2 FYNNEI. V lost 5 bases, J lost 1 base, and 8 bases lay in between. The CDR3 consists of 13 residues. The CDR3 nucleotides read TGTGCCAGCAGTTGGGGCCAGAACACTGAAGCTTTCTTT. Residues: CASSWGQNTEAFF.